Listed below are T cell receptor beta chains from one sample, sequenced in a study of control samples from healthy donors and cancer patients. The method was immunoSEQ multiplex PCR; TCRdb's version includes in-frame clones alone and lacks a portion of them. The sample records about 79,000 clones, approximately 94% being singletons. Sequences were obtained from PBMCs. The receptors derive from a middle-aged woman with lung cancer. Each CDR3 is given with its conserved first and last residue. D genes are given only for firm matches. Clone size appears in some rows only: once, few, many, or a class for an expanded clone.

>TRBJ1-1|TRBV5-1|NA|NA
CASSWTVNTEAFF
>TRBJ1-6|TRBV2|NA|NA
CASSLGENSPLHF
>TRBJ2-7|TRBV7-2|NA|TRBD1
CASSGDRGSSYEQYF
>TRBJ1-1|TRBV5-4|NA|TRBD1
CASSLGGQGLNTEAFF
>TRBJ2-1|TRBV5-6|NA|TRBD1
CASSLAQGAMLHEQFF
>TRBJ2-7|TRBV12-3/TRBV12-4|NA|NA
CASLNGKVAEQYF
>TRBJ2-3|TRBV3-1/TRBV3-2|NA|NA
CASSEAYTDTQYF
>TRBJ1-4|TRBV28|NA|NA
CASSPPREGKDEKLFF
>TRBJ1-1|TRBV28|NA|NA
CASSHRGRGAFF
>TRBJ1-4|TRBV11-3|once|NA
CASSPLLYPEKLFF